Shown below are 27 T cell receptor beta chains from a single sample sequenced in a study of blood T cell repertoires in COVID-19. Assay used: immunoSEQ multiplex PCR; TCRdb lists only in-frame clones, some missing. Counted here are around 150,000 clones, around four fifths occurring once; the ten biggest clones make up 3.7%. Material for sequencing was peripheral blood. These receptors all stem from a woman aged 80 or over with acute or convalescent COVID-19.

The chain employs TRBV25-1 and TRBJ2-1, with a tentative D call TRBD2 (6 bases). Looked up from germline, CDR1 is MGHDK and CDR2 is SYGVNS. CDR3 size: 13 residues. The V gene lost 6 bases and the J gene lost 7 bases, with 13 bases spanning the gap. The CDR3 region is CASRSGAMNEQFF. The CDR3 DNA reads as TGTGCCAGCAGGTCGGGAGCAATGAATGAGCAGTTCTTC.

The rearrangement uses TRBV6-2 or TRBV6-3 and TRBJ2-1; 13 bases map to TRBD2. The germline V gene encodes CDR1 MNHEY and CDR2 SVGEGT. This CDR3 is built from 16 residues. The V gene end was trimmed by 4 bases and the J gene end by 5 bases; junction bases not matched to a gene: 5. DNA of the CDR3: TGTGCCAGCAGTTCCCCACTAGCGGGGGGGAACAATGAGCAGTTCTTC. Translated: CASSSPLAGGNNEQFF.

This chain uses TRBV15 with TRBJ2-1; 10 bases are a match to TRBD2. J was trimmed by 6 bases and V by 1 base; bases with no gene match: 9. Germline CDR1 is LNHNV and CDR2 is YYDKDF (reference sequence). The CDR3 runs to 17 residues. The CDR3 loop is CATSRGSGTSVPNEQFF. CDR3 sequence (DNA): TGTGCCACCAGCAGAGGCTCCGGGACTAGCGTTCCCAATGAGCAGTTCTTC.

The CDR3 loop is CSARGQPFSYEQYF. CDR3 coding DNA: TGCAGCGCCCGAGGACAGCCCTTCTCCTACGAGCAGTACTTC. V and J are TRBV29-1 and TRBJ2-7; possibly TRBD1 for D (6 bases). Deletions cut 7 bases from V and 0 bases from J, with 16 bases between. This CDR3 region has 14 residues. Germline V lookup: CDR1 SQVTM, CDR2 ANQGSEA.

The gene calls are TRBV12-3 or TRBV12-4 and TRBJ2-1; TRBD1 might be the D (6 bases). Trimming took 2 bases from V and 6 from J, leaving 8 bases between them. This CDR3 contains 13 residues. The CDR3 region has the DNA TGTGCCAGCAGTTTAATCAGGGGCAATGAGCAGTTCTTC. It encodes CASSLIRGNEQFF.

This clone came up a few times. The rearrangement links TRBV7-9 to TRBJ1-6; tentative D call: TRBD1 (6 bases). The CDR3 totals 16 residues. Trimming cost V 4 bases and J 6 bases, with 16 bases left between them. CDR1 and CDR2 (germline): SEHNR, FQNEAQ (reference sequence). The CDR3 reads CASSSVKQGSNSPLHF. DNA for the CDR3: TGTGCCAGCAGCTCGGTTAAACAGGGTAGTAATTCACCCCTCCACTTT.

This chain connects TRBV27 to TRBJ1-5; tentatively, D is TRBD1 (5 bases). Trimming shortened V by 6 bases and J by 0 bases, and 12 bases separated the two germline ends. CDR3 length: 15 residues. In germline, CDR1 is MNHEY, CDR2 SMNVEV (reference sequence). CDR3 amino acids: CASRKQGNSNQPQHF. The CDR3 coding sequence is TGTGCCAGCAGAAAGCAGGGCAATAGCAATCAGCCCCAGCATTTT.

The chain couples TRBV7-9 to TRBJ1-3; a weak D match, TRBD1 (5 bases). V gave up 1 base and J gave up 2 bases, with 12 bases separating them. This CDR3 is built from 16 residues. Germline V gene data show CDR1 as SEHNR and CDR2 as FQNEAQ (reference sequence). CDR3 DNA: TGTGCCAGCAGCTTAGAGGCGACGGGGGCTGGAAACACCATATATTTT. Translated, it gives CASSLEATGAGNTIYF.

The rearrangement links TRBV18 to TRBJ2-1, with 10 bases aligning to TRBD2. This CDR3 spans 16 amino acids. The V gene end was trimmed by 6 bases and the J gene end by 4 bases; junction bases not matched to a gene: 9. Germline CDR1 is KGHSH and CDR2 is LQKENI. CDR3 residues: CASSDASGGRYNEQFF. CDR3 in DNA: TGTGCCAGCTCTGACGCTAGCGGGGGACGATACAATGAGCAGTTCTTC.

V usage is TRBV7-9 and J usage is TRBJ2-7, with D possibly TRBD2 on 5 matching bases. Germline V gene data show CDR1 as SEHNR and CDR2 as FQNEAQ (reference sequence). The V and J ends lost 1 base and 1 base respectively, with 11 bases between them. The CDR3 is 15 amino acids. CDR3 nucleotide sequence: TGTGCCAGCAGCTTAGGAGGGCCAATTTCCTACGAGCAGTACTTC. The encoded protein is CASSLGGPISYEQYF. The full variable domain, rest sourced from reference TRBV7-9 and TRBJ2-7, is DTGVSQNPRHKITKRGQNVTFRCDPISEHNRLYWYRQTLGQGPEFLTYFQNEAQLEKSRLLSDRFSAERPKGSFSTLEIQRTEQGDSAMYLCASSLGGPISYEQYFGPGTRLTVT.

The rearrangement links TRBV10-3 to TRBJ2-5, with D uncertain. The CDR3 totals 15 residues. CDR1 is ENHRY, CDR2 SYGVKD, per germline. V was pared by 3 bases and J by 1 base, with 12 bases between. The CDR3 here is CAISELRGSQETQYF. As DNA, the CDR3 is TGTGCCATCAGTGAATTGAGAGGTTCCCAAGAGACCCAGTACTTC.

This chain links TRBV3-1 (or the pseudogene TRBV3-2) with TRBJ1-1, with D maybe TRBD1 (6 bases). The germline V gene has CDR1 LGHDT and CDR2 YNNKEL (reference sequence). Trimming removed 1 base from V and 5 bases from J, with 17 bases in between. The CDR3 consists of 16 residues. CDR3 protein: CASSQAGGRVYTEAFF. The DNA of the CDR3 is TGTGCCAGCAGCCAAGCCGGGGGGCGCGTGTATACTGAAGCTTTCTTT.

This sequence joins TRBV30 and TRBJ1-2, with D perhaps TRBD1 (5 bases). V lost 4 bases and J lost 3, with 12 bases in between. The CDR3 is 13 residues long. Germline assignment: CDR1 GTSNPN and CDR2 SVGIG (reference sequence). For the CDR3, the DNA is TGTGCCTGGACGGTCGGGGGGGACTATGGCTACACCTTC. This codes for CAWTVGGDYGYTF.

The chain combines TRBV19 with TRBJ2-1, with 11 bases matching TRBD1. The CDR3 length is 16 residues. The germline CDR1 and CDR2 sequences are LNHDA and SQIVND (reference sequence). The junction had 8 bases not matched to a gene; V was cut back by 2 bases and J by 8 bases. CDR3 nucleotides: TGTGCCAGTAGTATATATGGACAGGGGGCGGATCATGAGCAGTTCTTC. It translates to CASSIYGQGADHEQFF.

The chain links TRBV5-8 to TRBJ1-1; D remains ambiguous. Germline CDR1 SGHTS, CDR2 YDEGEE. This CDR3 contains 14 residues. V lost 0 bases and J lost 12, with 18 bases in between. The CDR3 coding sequence is TGTGCCAGCAGCTTGGAACGGTTGTGGACTGTGTCTTTCTTT. Translating gives CASSLERLWTVSFF.

The chain links TRBV5-1 to TRBJ2-5, with D maybe TRBD1 (6 bases). The germline CDR1 and CDR2 sequences are SGHRS and YFSETQ. V was clipped by 5 bases and J by 4 bases, with 18 bases between them. The CDR3 covers 15 residues. The CDR3 here is CASRFGQSDAETQYF. CDR3 sequence (DNA): TGCGCCAGCAGGTTCGGACAGAGTGATGCAGAGACCCAGTACTTC.

This clone was counted between two and nine times. This chain links TRBV5-1 with TRBJ2-3, with D tentatively TRBD2 (6 bases). The CDR3 spans 17 residues. The germline gives CDR1 SGHRS, CDR2 YFSETQ. Between the trimmed V and J ends, which lost 2 bases and 1 base, there was a span of 17 bases. The CDR3 loop reads CASSLRSGRRGTDTQYF. DNA for the CDR3: TGCGCCAGCAGCTTACGATCAGGGAGGAGAGGCACAGATACGCAGTATTTT.

The chain has TRBV7-9 and TRBJ1-1; 8 bases fit TRBD1. The CDR3 length is 15 residues. Trimming cost V 1 base and J 0 bases; bases outside gene matches: 1. Germline V lookup: CDR1 SEHNR, CDR2 FQNEAQ (reference sequence). Here the CDR3 reads CASSLGDRMNTEAFF. CDR3 in DNA: TGTGCCAGCAGCTTAGGGGACAGGATGAACACTGAAGCTTTCTTT.

This chain joins TRBV6-5 and TRBJ1-1, with TRBD1 as a possible D gene (5 bases). This CDR3 has 15 residues. CDR1 and CDR2 from the germline V gene are MNHEY and SVGAGI. Trimming left V 6 bases short and J 0 bases short, with 14 bases between. In nucleotides, the CDR3 is TGTGCCAGCAGCTCAGGGTATCTCATGAACACTGAAGCTTTCTTT. It yields the protein CASSSGYLMNTEAFF.

The chain is built from TRBV4-2 and TRBJ1-4; no reliable D call. The CDR3 sequence is 13 residues long. V dropped 0 bases and J dropped 8 bases, with 7 bases sitting between them. Germline CDR1 LGHNA, CDR2 YNFKEQ. In DNA, the CDR3 is TGTGCCAGCAGCCAAGATAGCCCCGAAAAACTGTTTTTT. Translating gives CASSQDSPEKLFF.

The rearrangement joins TRBV27 to TRBJ1-1; no clear D. Germline V CDR1 and CDR2: MNHEY, SMNVEV (reference sequence). This CDR3 has 13 amino acids. V lost 2 bases and J lost 6, with 10 bases in between. The CDR3 loop reads CASSLTTGAEAFF. CDR3 DNA sequence: TGTGCCAGCAGTTTAACTACTGGCGCTGAAGCTTTCTTT.

The chain is built from TRBV3-1 (or the pseudogene TRBV3-2) and TRBJ1-4; 9 bases map to TRBD1. CDR3 length equals 17 residues. Germline trimming cut 0 bases from V and 10 bases from J; bases unmatched to any gene: 12. CDR1 is LGHDT and CDR2 is YNNKEL in the germline V gene (reference sequence). Here the CDR3 reads CASSQERGYRGRVKLFF. In nucleotides, the CDR3 is TGTGCCAGCAGCCAAGAGAGGGGCTACAGGGGGCGGGTAAAACTGTTTTTT.

The rearrangement uses TRBV19 and TRBJ2-1; TRBD2 agrees at 8 bases. This CDR3 spans 15 amino acids. V was pared by 3 bases and J by 6 bases, with 7 bases of the junction left unmatched. Germline CDR1 reads LNHDA; CDR2 reads SQIVND (reference sequence). CDR3 sequence reads: CASSIPPGGPNEQFF. CDR3 sequence (DNA): TGTGCCAGTAGTATCCCCCCGGGAGGGCCCAATGAGCAGTTCTTC.

The chain combines TRBV7-3 with TRBJ2-1, with D possibly matching TRBD1 (6 bases). V was clipped by 1 base and J by 5 bases, with 9 bases between them. The V gene's germline CDR1 is SGHTA and CDR2 FQGTGA. There are 14 residues in the CDR3. The DNA for the CDR3 is TGTGCCAGCAGCTTAAGTGGACAGCACAATGAGCAGTTCTTC. Translated, it gives CASSLSGQHNEQFF.

This chain joins TRBV19 and TRBJ2-3; 7 nucleotides align to TRBD2. Trimming took 3 bases from V and 5 from J; bases not matched to a gene: 11. Germline CDR1 and CDR2: LNHDA and SQIVND (reference sequence). The CDR3 loop spans 16 amino acids. The CDR3: CASSMGGRGTGDTQYF. DNA for the CDR3: TGTGCCAGTAGTATGGGAGGGAGGGGCACAGGAGATACGCAGTATTTT. The full variable domain, rest sourced from reference TRBV19 and TRBJ2-3, is DGGITQSPKYLFRKEGQNVTLSCEQNLNHDAMYWYRQDPGQGLRLIYYSQIVNDFQKGDIAEGYSVSREKKESFPLTVTSAQKNPTAFYLCASSMGGRGTGDTQYFGPGTRLTVL.

Worth noting for this clone: A junction boundary mismatches the germline segment, possibly from a read error. The chain carries TRBV5-5 and TRBJ2-1, with D tentatively TRBD2 (5 bases). This CDR3 is built from 13 residues. CDR1 and CDR2 from the germline V gene are SGHKS and YYEKEE (reference sequence). In DNA, the CDR3 is TGTGCCAGCAACTTGGTGGCTAGCCATGAGCAGTTCTTC. This gives the protein CASNLVASHEQFF.

A few counts support this clone. The chain is built from TRBV6-2 or TRBV6-3 and TRBJ1-3; weak D call: TRBD1 (6 bases). From germline, CDR1 is MNHEY and CDR2 SVGEGT. V was cut by 4 bases and J by 4 bases, with 11 bases left in between. This CDR3 has 14 amino acids. Written as DNA, the CDR3 is TGTGCCAGCAGTTCAACAGGGCGAGGAAACACCATATATTTT. Its translation: CASSSTGRGNTIYF.